This entry is about one TCR beta chain. TCRdb's copy holds only in-frame clones and misses some; the assay was immunoSEQ multiplex PCR. This sample yields some 150,000 clones, of which roughly 90% are seen a single time; 2% to 2.5% belongs to the top ten. These data belong to a study of blood T cell repertoires in COVID-19. The sequence came from a human donor in a cohort sampled during active COVID-19. Specimen: peripheral blood.

Written as DNA, the CDR3 is TGTGCCACCAGTGATTTGAACGGGGAGGGTGAGTTCTTC. It encodes CATSDLNGEGEFF. The J gene is TRBJ2-1, the V gene TRBV24-1; 7 nucleotides line up with TRBD2. V trimming: 0 bases; J trimming: 14 bases; junction bases outside the gene matches: 6. CDR1 is KGHDR, CDR2 SFDVKD, per germline. The CDR3 runs 13 residues.